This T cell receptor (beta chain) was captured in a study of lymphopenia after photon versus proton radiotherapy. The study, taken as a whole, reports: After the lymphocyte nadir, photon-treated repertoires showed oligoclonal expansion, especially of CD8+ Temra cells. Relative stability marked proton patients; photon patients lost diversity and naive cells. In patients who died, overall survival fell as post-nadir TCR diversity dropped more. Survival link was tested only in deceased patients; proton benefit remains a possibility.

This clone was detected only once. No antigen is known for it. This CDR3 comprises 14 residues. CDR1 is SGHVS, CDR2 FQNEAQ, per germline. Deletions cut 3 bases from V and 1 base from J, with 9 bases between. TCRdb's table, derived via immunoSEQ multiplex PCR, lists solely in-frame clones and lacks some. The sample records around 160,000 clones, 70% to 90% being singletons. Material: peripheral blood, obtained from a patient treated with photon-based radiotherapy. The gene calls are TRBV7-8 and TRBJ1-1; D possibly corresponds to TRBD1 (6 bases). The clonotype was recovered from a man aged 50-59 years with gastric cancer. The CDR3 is CASSFRGANTEAFF. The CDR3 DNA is TGTGCCAGCAGCTTCCGGGGGGCGAACACTGAAGCTTTCTTT.